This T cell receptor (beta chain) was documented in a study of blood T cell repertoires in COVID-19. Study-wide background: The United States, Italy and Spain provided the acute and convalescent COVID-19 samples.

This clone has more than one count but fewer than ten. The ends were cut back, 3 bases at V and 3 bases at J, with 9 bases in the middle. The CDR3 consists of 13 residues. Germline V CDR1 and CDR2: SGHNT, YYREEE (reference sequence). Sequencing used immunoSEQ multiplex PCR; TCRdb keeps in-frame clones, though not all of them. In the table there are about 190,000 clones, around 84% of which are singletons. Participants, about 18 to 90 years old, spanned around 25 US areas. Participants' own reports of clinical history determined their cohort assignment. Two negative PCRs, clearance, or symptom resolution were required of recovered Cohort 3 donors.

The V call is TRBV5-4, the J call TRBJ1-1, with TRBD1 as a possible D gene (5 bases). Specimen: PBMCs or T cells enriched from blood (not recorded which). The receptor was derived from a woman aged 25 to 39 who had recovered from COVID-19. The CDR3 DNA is TGTGCCAGCAGCTCCGGGACTCACACTGAAGCTTTCTTT. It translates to CASSSGTHTEAFF.